One sample yielded the 28 T cell receptor beta chains listed below, sequenced in a study of lymphopenia after photon versus proton radiotherapy. This table comes from immunoSEQ multiplex PCR, and its TCRdb copy is limited to in-frame clones, with some not included. The repertoire holds around 150,000 clones, with around 85% as singletons. Specimen: peripheral blood, collected from a patient treated with photon-based radiotherapy. The source is a man between 45 and 60 years old with gastric cancer.

This clone came up once. The chain couples TRBV18 to TRBJ2-7; 10 nucleotides agree with TRBD1. J lost 6 bases, V lost 3 bases, and 11 bases had no gene match. The CDR3 runs 16 residues. Germline-derived CDR1 and CDR2 are KGHSH and LQKENI. CDR3 protein: CASSPPGQGMTSEQYF. In DNA form, the CDR3 reads TGTGCCAGCTCACCGCCGGGACAGGGGATGACCAGCGAGCAGTACTTC.

V gene TRBV6-1 combines with J gene TRBJ2-6, with 9 bases fitting TRBD1. CDR1 MNHNS and CDR2 SASEGT come from the germline V gene. CDR3 size: 16 residues. Losses at the gene ends were 4 bases for V and 4 bases for J; bases not matched to a gene: 5. Here the CDR3 DNA reads TGTGCCAGCAGTGTACAGGGGGCGCAGGGGGCCAACGTCCTGACTTTC. It encodes CASSVQGAQGANVLTF.

This clone was picked up one time. The chain has TRBV5-1 and TRBJ2-2; D not certain. The germline V gene encodes CDR1 SGHRS and CDR2 YFSETQ. The germline V and J ends were trimmed by 2 bases and 0 bases, with 8 bases remaining between them. The CDR3 runs to 15 residues. The CDR3 coding sequence is TGCGCCAGCAGCTTTGACGGATCGAACACCGGGGAGCTGTTTTTT. Encoded protein: CASSFDGSNTGELFF. Filled out from reference TRBV5-1 and TRBJ2-2, the complete variable domain reads KAGVTQTPRYLIKTRGQQVTLSCSPISGHRSVSWYQQTPGQGLQFLFEYFSETQRNKGNFPGRFSGRQFSNSRSEMNVSTLELGDSALYLCASSFDGSNTGELFFGEGSRLTVL.

The V call is TRBV14, the J call TRBJ2-1; 12 bases match TRBD1. The CDR3 has 19 residues. The germline V gene has CDR1 SGHDN and CDR2 FVKESK. Trimming at V came to 4 bases and at J to 6 bases, leaving 16 bases not matched to a gene. As DNA, the CDR3 is TGTGCCAGCAGCCCCCCCGGGACAGGGGGCGTGAGGTTTGGCAATGAGCAGTTCTTC. Its protein is CASSPPGTGGVRFGNEQFF.

A single count supports this clone. The rearrangement uses TRBV28 and TRBJ1-1; D call uncertain. In germline, CDR1 is MDHEN, CDR2 SYDVKM. Trimming left V 6 bases short and J 1 base short, with 6 bases between. CDR3 length equals 12 residues. CDR3: CASRATNTEAFF. DNA for the CDR3: TGTGCCAGCAGGGCCACGAACACTGAAGCTTTCTTT.

The chain combines TRBV6-6 with TRBJ2-1; 14 bases match TRBD2. With 6 bases clipped from V and 5 bases from J, the junction kept 0 bases outside the gene matches. The CDR3 contains 14 residues. Germline V gene sequence: CDR1 MNHNY, CDR2 SVGAGI (reference sequence). The CDR3 region has the DNA TGTGCCAGCAGGGGACTAGCGGGAGACAATGAGCAGTTCTTC. This gives the protein CASRGLAGDNEQFF.

The rearrangement links TRBV27 to TRBJ2-1, with 9 bases aligning to TRBD1. CDR1 and CDR2 (germline): MNHEY, SMNVEV (reference sequence). With V trimmed by 7 bases and J by 9 bases, 16 bases remained unmatched. The CDR3 covers 16 residues. The CDR3 DNA is TGTGCCAGCATTAACACAGGGGGCTCGGTGGTGGCTGAGCAGTTCTTC. This sequence encodes CASINTGGSVVAEQFF.

The chain combines TRBV25-1 with TRBJ2-6; TRBD1 might be the D (6 bases). CDR3 length: 15 residues. V was pared by 5 bases and J by 4 bases, with 12 bases between. CDR1 and CDR2 from the germline V gene are MGHDK and SYGVNS. In DNA, the CDR3 is TGTGCCAGCAGTCAACAGGGTGACGGGGCCAACGTCCTGACTTTC. It yields the protein CASSQQGDGANVLTF.

The gene calls are TRBV28 and TRBJ1-4; D is perhaps TRBD1 (5 bases). Trimming took off 7 bases at V and 4 bases at J, with 16 bases between the two ends. Germline CDR1 is MDHEN and CDR2 is SYDVKM. The length of the CDR3 is 15 residues. CDR3 amino acids: CASNGKGAGNEKLFF. The CDR3 DNA reads as TGTGCCAGCAATGGGAAAGGGGCGGGTAATGAAAAACTGTTTTTT. The whole variable domain, filled in from reference TRBV28 and TRBJ1-4, reads DVKVTQSSRYLVKRTGEKVFLECVQDMDHENMFWYRQDPGLGLRLIYFSYDVKMKEKGDIPEGYSVSREKKERFSLILESASTNQTSMYLCASNGKGAGNEKLFFGSGTQLSVL.

The rearrangement links TRBV18 to TRBJ1-5, with 7 bases fitting TRBD1. CDR1 is KGHSH and CDR2 is LQKENI in the germline V gene. V gave up 0 bases and J gave up 3 bases; unmatched junction bases: 2. There are 15 residues in the CDR3. CDR3 protein: CASSPPTGSNQPQHF. DNA of the CDR3: TGTGCCAGCTCACCACCGACAGGGTCCAATCAGCCCCAGCATTTT.

The chain has TRBV30 and TRBJ1-3, with D uncertain. V shed 7 bases and J shed 4 bases, with 17 bases lying between them. Germline values: CDR1 GTSNPN, CDR2 SVGIG (reference sequence). The length of the CDR3 is 14 residues. The CDR3 sequence is CAYDGMVSGNTIYF. As DNA, the CDR3 is TGTGCCTACGATGGGATGGTTTCAGGAAACACCATATATTTT.

The chain combines TRBV11-2 with TRBJ2-1; no reliable D call. The germline V and J ends were trimmed by 6 bases and 7 bases, with 10 bases remaining between them. The CDR3 runs to 12 residues. The V gene's germline CDR1 is SGHAT and CDR2 FQNNGV. The CDR3 loop is CASRLGPNEQFF. The CDR3 nucleotides are TGTGCCAGCAGGCTGGGTCCTAATGAGCAGTTCTTC. The whole variable domain, filled in from reference TRBV11-2 and TRBJ2-1, reads EAGVAQSPRYKIIEKRQSVAFWCNPISGHATLYWYQQILGQGPKLLIQFQNNGVVDDSQLPKDRFSAERLKGVDSTLKIQPAKLEDSAVYLCASRLGPNEQFFGPGTRLTVL.

This rearrangement joins TRBV27 to TRBJ2-6, with D perhaps being TRBD1 or TRBD2 (5 bases each). The CDR3 is 19 amino acids. V lost 2 bases to trimming and J lost 1 base, with 18 bases between them. Germline V lookup: CDR1 MNHEY, CDR2 SMNVEV (reference sequence). The CDR3 loop is CASSLGWGTTRSGANVLTF. CDR3 DNA: TGTGCCAGCAGTTTAGGATGGGGGACGACCCGATCTGGGGCCAACGTCCTGACTTTC.

The V and J genes are TRBV7-9 and TRBJ1-1, with D possibly being TRBD1 (5 bases). The germline V gene has CDR1 SEHNR and CDR2 FQNEAQ (reference sequence). This CDR3 spans 15 amino acids. Trimming stripped 6 bases from V and 0 bases from J, with 14 bases between. The CDR3, as DNA: TGTGCCAGCAGTGTGGGGACCAACATGAACACTGAAGCTTTCTTT. Protein sequence: CASSVGTNMNTEAFF. Using reference TRBV7-9 and TRBJ1-1 for the parts outside the CDR3, the full variable domain is DTGVSQNPRHKITKRGQNVTFRCDPISEHNRLYWYRQTLGQGPEFLTYFQNEAQLEKSRLLSDRFSAERPKGSFSTLEIQRTEQGDSAMYLCASSVGTNMNTEAFFGQGTRLTVV.

The rearrangement joins TRBV6-1 to TRBJ1-2; 7 nucleotides align to TRBD1. CDR1 and CDR2 from the germline V gene are MNHNS and SASEGT. The V segment lost 1 base and the J segment 8 bases; nucleotides outside the gene matches: 4. CDR3 length: 13 residues. The chain's CDR3 is CASSEVEGGGYTF. The CDR3 DNA reads as TGTGCCAGCAGTGAAGTAGAAGGGGGCGGCTACACCTTC.

This sequence joins TRBV5-1 and TRBJ2-1, with D possibly matching TRBD2 (5 bases). The CDR3 has 14 residues. Germline V CDR1 and CDR2: SGHRS, YFSETQ. V was cut by 5 bases and J by 0 bases, with 9 bases left in between. CDR3 sequence reads: CASSVGNSYNEQFF. The DNA of the CDR3 is TGCGCCAGCAGTGTCGGGAACTCCTACAATGAGCAGTTCTTC.

The chain combines TRBV6-1 with TRBJ1-5; 7 bases map to TRBD1. J gave up 1 base and V 6 bases, and 6 bases lay outside the gene matches. The CDR3 is 15 amino acids. CDR1 and CDR2 (germline): MNHNS, SASEGT. CDR3 bases: TGTGCCAGCAGCTCGGGACAGAAAAGCAATCAGCCCCAGCATTTT. This codes for CASSSGQKSNQPQHF.

This chain links TRBV2 with TRBJ2-1, with a possible D match to TRBD2 (6 bases). The CDR3 is made up of 16 amino acids. Trimming stripped 0 bases from V and 4 bases from J, with 13 bases between. From germline, CDR1 is SNHLY and CDR2 FYNNEI. The CDR3 loop is CASSEASGTVYNEQFF. CDR3 coding DNA: TGTGCCAGCAGTGAAGCGTCAGGGACTGTATACAATGAGCAGTTCTTC.

The J gene is TRBJ2-3, the V gene TRBV5-4, with 7 bases matching TRBD2. The CDR3 is 14 residues long. The germline gives CDR1 SGHNT, CDR2 YYREEE (reference sequence). Trimming took 4 bases from V and 5 from J; bases not matched to a gene: 7. The CDR3 DNA follows: TGTGCCAGCAGCCCGGCGGGAGTGAGAGATACGCAGTATTTT. Protein product: CASSPAGVRDTQYF.

The V and J genes are TRBV6-1 and TRBJ1-1; D gene uncertain. V gave up 2 bases and J gave up 8 bases, with 12 bases separating them. The CDR3 totals 13 residues. The V gene's germline CDR1 is MNHNS and CDR2 SASEGT. CDR3 nucleotide sequence: TGTGCCAGCAGTGAAAGCAACCTGAAGGAAGCTTTCTTT. It encodes CASSESNLKEAFF.

This CDR3 is CATSTDGVVGVSDPYEQYF. The CDR3 DNA reads as TGTGCCACCAGCACCGATGGGGTAGTTGGCGTAAGCGATCCCTACGAGCAGTACTTC. The J gene is TRBJ2-7, the V gene TRBV15; no firm D call. The CDR3 loop spans 19 amino acids. Trimming shortened V by 4 bases and J by 2 bases, and 27 bases separated the two germline ends. Germline-derived CDR1 and CDR2 are LNHNV and YYDKDF (reference sequence).

The V and J genes are TRBV29-1 and TRBJ2-2; 10 bases align to TRBD2. Germline V lookup: CDR1 SQVTM, CDR2 ANQGSEA. The CDR3 extends over 14 amino acids. V lost 5 bases to trimming and J lost 6 bases; unmatched junction nucleotides: 6. The CDR3 region is CSVILAGVAGELFF. CDR3 bases: TGCAGCGTTATCCTAGCGGGAGTGGCCGGGGAGCTGTTTTTT.

The V and J genes are TRBV18 and TRBJ2-1, with 7 bases identical to TRBD2. V dropped 3 bases and J dropped 8; count of bases not matched to a gene: 10. The CDR3 totals 15 residues. Germline CDR1 and CDR2: KGHSH and LQKENI. The CDR3, as DNA: TGTGCCAGCTCACCCCTTGGGGGAGGGCCACATGAGCAGTTCTTC. This codes for CASSPLGGGPHEQFF.

J is TRBJ1-3 and V is TRBV19, with D maybe TRBD1 (6 bases). The ends were cut back, 3 bases at V and 3 bases at J, with 18 bases in the middle. CDR3 size: 17 residues. In germline, CDR1 is LNHDA, CDR2 SQIVND (reference sequence). The DNA of the CDR3 is TGTGCCAGTAGTATTCTCAGCTTGGACAGAAATGGAAACACCATATATTTT. Translated, it gives CASSILSLDRNGNTIYF. Complete variable domain (other parts from reference TRBV19 and TRBJ1-3): DGGITQSPKYLFRKEGQNVTLSCEQNLNHDAMYWYRQDPGQGLRLIYYSQIVNDFQKGDIAEGYSVSREKKESFPLTVTSAQKNPTAFYLCASSILSLDRNGNTIYFGEGSWLTVV.

V is TRBV15 and J is TRBJ2-1, with TRBD2 matching 14 bases. Unmatched junction bases numbered 8, after V lost 9 bases and J lost 4 bases. CDR1 is LNHNV, CDR2 YYDKDF, per germline (reference sequence). The CDR3 consists of 16 residues. The CDR3 spells CATRGTSGRGYNEQFF. The DNA for the CDR3 is TGTGCCACGAGGGGGACTAGCGGGAGAGGGTACAATGAGCAGTTCTTC.

The CDR3 region is CASSIPGQGYEQYF. The CDR3 DNA is TGTGCCAGTAGTATACCGGGACAGGGCTACGAGCAGTACTTC. The V gene is TRBV19, the J gene TRBJ2-7; 9 nucleotides agree with TRBD1. After removal of 2 bases from V and 3 bases from J, the junction contained 2 bases not matched to a gene. The CDR3 has 14 amino acids. CDR1 LNHDA and CDR2 SQIVND come from the germline V gene (reference sequence). Full variable domain (remainder filled in from reference TRBV19 and TRBJ2-7): DGGITQSPKYLFRKEGQNVTLSCEQNLNHDAMYWYRQDPGQGLRLIYYSQIVNDFQKGDIAEGYSVSREKKESFPLTVTSAQKNPTAFYLCASSIPGQGYEQYFGPGTRLTVT.

The genes are TRBV2 and TRBJ1-3; unclear D gene. Germline lookup yields CDR1 SNHLY and CDR2 FYNNEI. Trimming stripped 7 bases from V and 0 bases from J, with 7 bases between. The CDR3 extends over 13 amino acids. This chain's CDR3 is CASKVDSGNTIYF. In DNA, the CDR3 is TGTGCCAGCAAAGTGGACTCTGGAAACACCATATATTTT.

The chain is built from TRBV23-1 and TRBJ2-7; 9 nucleotides align to TRBD1. TRBV23-1 belongs to the ORF category, with a function that is uncertain. The V segment lost 1 base and the J segment 4 bases; nucleotides outside the gene matches: 8. CDR3 length equals 16 residues. CDR3 amino acids: CASSQFRTGGLYEQYF. CDR3 coding DNA: TGCGCCAGCAGTCAATTTAGAACAGGGGGCTTGTACGAGCAGTACTTC.